This T cell receptor beta chain derives from a study of T-cell reconstitution after alpha-beta-depleted transplantation in children. Germline lookup yields CDR1 SQVTM and CDR2 ANQGSEA. V was clipped by 5 bases and J by 2 bases, with 19 bases between them. The CDR3 runs to 16 residues. Concerning this clonotype itself: Its antigen is unknown.

The library targeted TCRbeta and was prepared with unique molecular identifiers. Each CDR3 protein gets one entry after TCRdb re-called the PCR reads with MiXCR. The sample includes about 980,000 distinct CDR3 sequences, roughly 31% seen only once; the top ten take roughly 30%. General study results and limits: Surviving thymic progenitors and recipient T cells were the source of high TCRbeta diversity at day 60 in some patients. From newly produced T cells came most of the T-cell counts and diversity one year after transplant.

The sample was PBMCs, mostly from graft donor cells, taken 360 days after TCRalphabeta/CD19-depleted stem cell transplant. The chain links TRBV29-1 to TRBJ2-1; D possibly uses TRBD1 or TRBD2 (6 bases each). The clonotype was recovered from a boy in the first two years of life who had a stem cell transplant for SCID, so the T cells may come from the graft donor. CDR3 bases: TGCAGCGTTCCGCCCCCCCGGGGGCCCCCCTACAATGAGCAGTTCTTC. It is translated as CSVPPPRGPPYNEQFF.